These 3 T cell receptor beta chains came from one sample sequenced in a study of T cells in narcolepsy. Profiling relied on immunoSEQ multiplex PCR, and the TCRdb table lists in-frame clones only, not all of them. The sample holds 15,000 to 20,000 clones; about nine tenths are singletons and the top ten take about 0.7%. The source material was memory (CD45RA-) CD4+ T cells from blood. These receptors all stem from a human donor in good health.

This sequence joins TRBV27 and TRBJ2-2, with a tentative D call TRBD1 (6 bases). The CDR3 runs to 12 residues. V was cut by 4 bases and J by 6 bases, with 6 bases left in between. CDR1 is MNHEY and CDR2 is SMNVEV in the germline V gene (reference sequence). CDR3 coding DNA: TGTGCCAGCAGTTACAGGGCCGGGGAGCTGTTTTTT. Translating gives CASSYRAGELFF.

V usage is TRBV23-1 and J usage is TRBJ2-7; unclear D gene. TRBV23-1 is an open reading frame, and its role is uncertain. Trimming removed 0 bases from V and 2 bases from J, with 8 bases in between. The CDR3 runs 14 residues. The CDR3 sequence: CASSQSLQTYEQYF. The CDR3 bases are TGCGCCAGCAGTCAATCCTTACAGACCTACGAGCAGTACTTC.

Turning to this clone: The junction differs from germline at one of its ends, possibly a read error. The chain recombines TRBV7-2 with TRBJ2-5; 12 nucleotides line up with TRBD2. The germline V gene has CDR1 SGHTA and CDR2 FQGNSA. CDR3 length equals 15 residues. The CDR3 DNA is TGTGCCGGCAGCTCTAGCGGGAGGGGCAAGGAGACCCAGTACTTC. Amino acid sequence: CAGSSSGRGKETQYF.